This TCR beta chain was retrieved from a study of identifying expanded T cells in peripheral blood. Study results and limitations: Approximately 1.2 clones differed between technical replicates, versus roughly 17 and 20 over time.

In regard to this clone: Its antigen is as yet unknown.

Healthy donors had no documented immune events, such as infections, while sampled. Sequencing used immunoSEQ multiplex PCR; TCRdb keeps in-frame clones, though not all of them. The repertoire holds about 97,000 clones, with more than 70% as singletons. V lost 3 bases and J lost 3, with 8 bases in between. Germline CDR1 reads SNHLY; CDR2 reads FYNNEI. CDR3 length equals 13 residues. The clonotype was recovered from a person aged 18-70 years in good health. The gene calls are TRBV2 and TRBJ1-1, with D possibly being TRBD1 (5 bases). Input material: blood. CDR3 loop: CASSEMGDTEAFF. In DNA form, the CDR3 reads TGTGCCAGCAGTGAGATGGGGGACACTGAAGCTTTCTTT.